The 10 T cell receptor beta chains given below trace back to one sample, sequenced in a study of cytomegalovirus exposure and HLA in healthy donors. PCR amplification relied on 60 Vbeta primers (plus 13 Jbeta primers). Using immunoSEQ multiplex PCR, the repertoire was profiled, and TCRdb retains in-frame clones only, with some absent. The sample lists some 130,000 clones, 80% occurring once. Sequences were obtained from PBMCs. These receptors were collected from a man younger than 45 in good health and CMV-seronegative.

The genes are TRBV29-1 and TRBJ2-2, with 9 bases fitting TRBD1. The CDR3 is 14 amino acids. Trimming at V came to 6 bases and at J to 0 bases, leaving 2 bases not matched to a gene. Per germline, CDR1 SQVTM and CDR2 ANQGSEA. This chain's CDR3 is CSVRQGANTGELFF. CDR3 coding DNA: TGCAGCGTCCGACAGGGGGCGAACACCGGGGAGCTGTTTTTT.

The J gene is TRBJ2-7, the V gene TRBV21-1; the table calls TRBD1, which could not be checked here. TRBV21-1 is tagged as a pseudogene. This CDR3 region has 16 residues. This chain's CDR3 is CASSKAHRVPRYEQYF. The CDR3 nucleotides read TGTGCCAGCAGCAAGGCCCACAGGGTTCCCCGTTACGAGCAGTACTTC.

The CDR3 is CASSMGQGGFNEQFF. CDR3 bases: TGTGCCAGTAGTATGGGACAGGGGGGATTCAATGAGCAGTTCTTC. The chain links TRBV19 to TRBJ2-1; 11 bases agree with TRBD1. There are 15 residues in the CDR3. Germline V gene lookup returns CDR1 LNHDA and CDR2 SQIVND (reference sequence). Trimming took 3 bases from V and 6 from J; bases not matched to a gene: 4. Using reference TRBV19 and TRBJ2-1 for the parts outside the CDR3, the full variable domain is DGGITQSPKYLFRKEGQNVTLSCEQNLNHDAMYWYRQDPGQGLRLIYYSQIVNDFQKGDIAEGYSVSREKKESFPLTVTSAQKNPTAFYLCASSMGQGGFNEQFFGPGTRLTVL.

The rearrangement uses TRBV5-6 and TRBJ2-3, with 8 nucleotides matching TRBD1. The ends lost 2 bases at V and 1 base at J; junction bases unmatched: 6. Germline loops: CDR1 SGHDT, CDR2 YYEEEE. This CDR3 region has 16 residues. The CDR3 is CASSLDRGLGTDTQYF. The CDR3 bases are TGTGCCAGCAGCTTAGACAGGGGCTTAGGCACAGATACGCAGTATTTT.

This sequence joins TRBV19 and TRBJ1-5; TRBD1 is a possible D gene (5 bases). V was trimmed by 2 bases and J by 0 bases, leaving 11 bases between them. Germline CDR1 is LNHDA and CDR2 is SQIVND (reference sequence). The CDR3 contains 16 residues. Written as DNA, the CDR3 is TGTGCCAGTAGTATATTAGACAGATATAGCAATCAGCCCCAGCATTTT. Protein: CASSILDRYSNQPQHF.

V and J are TRBV19 and TRBJ1-1, with TRBD1 as a possible D gene (5 bases). The CDR3 covers 15 residues. The germline V and J ends were trimmed by 3 bases and 6 bases, with 17 bases remaining between them. Germline V lookup: CDR1 LNHDA, CDR2 SQIVND (reference sequence). Written as DNA, the CDR3 is TGTGCCAGTAGTATCACAGGTAGTGGTTTCTCTGAAGCTTTCTTT. It specifies CASSITGSGFSEAFF.

The gene calls are TRBV5-6 and TRBJ1-5; no clear D. The germline V and J ends were trimmed by 0 bases and 3 bases, with 16 bases remaining between them. CDR1 SGHDT and CDR2 YYEEEE come from the germline V gene. There are 17 residues in the CDR3. The CDR3 sequence is CASSLGTTGKHNQPQHF. CDR3 in DNA: TGTGCCAGCAGCTTGGGGACCACCGGGAAACACAATCAGCCCCAGCATTTT.

The V and J genes are TRBV7-8 and TRBJ1-4; TRBD1 might be the D (5 bases). This CDR3 contains 15 residues. The germline V gene encodes CDR1 SGHVS and CDR2 FQNEAQ. The V gene lost 1 base and the J gene lost 5 bases, with 11 bases spanning the gap. CDR3 amino acids: CASSLVDSSNEKLFF. For the CDR3, the DNA is TGTGCCAGCAGCTTAGTCGACAGCTCCAATGAAAAACTGTTTTTT.

This chain connects TRBV7-9 to TRBJ2-7, with 7 bases aligning to TRBD1. Looked up from germline, CDR1 is SEHNR and CDR2 is FQNEAQ (reference sequence). The CDR3 runs to 14 residues. The V and J ends lost 5 bases and 3 bases, in that order; junction bases with no gene match: 7. Here the CDR3 reads CASSPTRDSYEQYF. DNA of the CDR3: TGTGCCAGCAGCCCTACCCGGGACAGCTACGAGCAGTACTTC.

In regard to this clone: One end of the junction fails to match germline, which may point to a read error. This chain connects TRBV6-5 to TRBJ1-5; D is perhaps TRBD1 (5 bases). The CDR3 spans 13 residues. Looked up from germline, CDR1 is MNHEY and CDR2 is SVGAGI. The CDR3 protein is CASSSGGVKPQNF. The CDR3 region has the DNA TGTGCCAGCAGTTCGGGGGGGGTCAAGCCCCAGAATTTT.